This entry concerns a single TCR beta chain. Its antigen remains unidentified. No clone much larger than this one lies a single base away; base qualities are absent. Deletion took 4 bases off V and 5 bases off J, with a span of 9 bases between the germline ends. The germline V gene encodes CDR1 MGHDK and CDR2 SYGVNS. The CDR3 runs 13 residues from the cysteine to the phenylalanine. This entry keeps only the CDR3 DNA: 39 bases, framed from base 1. The library was made by 5' RACE. Sequencing was carried out with a NextSeq 500. In the TCR library protocol, a unique molecular identifier was attached to each TCR cDNA molecule so that PCR and sequencing errors could be corrected. As for how the authors treated the data: Decombinator tools were used for TCR identification, UMI-based error correction and CDR3 extraction. TCRs above a frequency of 2 per 1,000, corresponding to the top 1% of the tumor frequency distribution, were defined as expanded. Each repertoire was subsampled 100 times to 5,000 TCRs, after which Renyi diversity was computed with the R vegan package. CDR3 similarity networks were built from amino acid triplet string-kernel similarity, connecting CDR3s with pairwise similarity above 0.82. TCRdb itself trimmed the public reads at Q25 with fastp, ran MiXCR and retained productive beta chains. Rows are unified per CDR3 protein, each entry keeping the most common DNA and genes. TCRdb's processing, not the authors', yielded these V and J calls. In this sample the table shows 40,000 to 45,000 distinct CDR3 sequences, around 6.8% of which occur a single time. The ten largest clones represent around 43% of the sample.

This entry is derived from a study of spatial heterogeneity in lung cancer (dated by TCRdb to the late 2010s). Regarding the research as a whole: Beta-chain transcripts were consistently detected in greater numbers than alpha-chain transcripts, which likely reflected higher beta-chain transcript abundance. In the raw uncorrected reads, each unique combination of TCR and UMI appeared more than ten times on average. The study quantitatively compared TCR alpha and beta repertoires across multiple tumor regions, matched nontumor lung and blood in non-small cell lung cancer. Nonsynonymous mutation counts, determined by whole-exome sequencing of tumor tissue, were related to features of the TCR repertoire. Both alpha and beta chains were TCR-sequenced in samples taken at surgery, namely 220 tumor regions, 62 to 65 matched nontumor lung samples and around 53 PBMC samples. General study outcomes and caveats: Additional single-cell paired TCR alpha and beta sequencing was considered necessary to confirm, at a functional level, the hypothesis that regional TCRs recognize regional mutations. Ubiquitous expanded tumor TCRs were detected in blood more often at tumor resection than at routine follow-up.

The intended sense of this specimen's time point label: sample taken at primary tumor resection. Donors were around 71 patients with early-stage, untreated non-small cell lung cancer from the lung TRACERx cohort. For TCR sequencing, whole RNA was extracted from tumor and nontumor lung tissue, or from cryopreserved PBMC samples, and no cell sorting was done. Only patients with enough RNA available from two or more tumor regions were chosen for TCR sequencing. The sequence derives from a female donor with early-stage non-small cell lung cancer. The sample was PBMCs, taken at surgery. Recombination joined TRBV25-1 with TRBJ1-5, with the D gene uncertain. For the CDR3, the sequence is CASSAGRDQPQHF. Here is the DNA: TGTGCCAGCAGTGCTGGAAGGGATCAGCCCCAGCATTTT.